This T cell receptor (beta chain) was retrieved from a study of blood T cell repertoires in COVID-19. V lost 5 bases to trimming and J lost 7 bases, with 20 bases between them. Germline values: CDR1 SGHNT, CDR2 YENEEA. This CDR3 comprises 16 residues. Data came from immunoSEQ multiplex PCR; TCRdb stores just in-frame clones and leaves some out. The sample lists 150,000 to 200,000 clones; around 82% were seen once. The sample comprised peripheral blood. This receptor was obtained from a man aged 55 to 70 who had recovered from COVID-19. The V call is TRBV11-3, the J call TRBJ2-2, with a weak D call TRBD2 (5 bases). As DNA, the CDR3 is TGTGCCAGCAGCCGGCCGGGAAGGGCTGTCCTCGGGGAGCTGTTTTTT. It codes for CASSRPGRAVLGELFF.